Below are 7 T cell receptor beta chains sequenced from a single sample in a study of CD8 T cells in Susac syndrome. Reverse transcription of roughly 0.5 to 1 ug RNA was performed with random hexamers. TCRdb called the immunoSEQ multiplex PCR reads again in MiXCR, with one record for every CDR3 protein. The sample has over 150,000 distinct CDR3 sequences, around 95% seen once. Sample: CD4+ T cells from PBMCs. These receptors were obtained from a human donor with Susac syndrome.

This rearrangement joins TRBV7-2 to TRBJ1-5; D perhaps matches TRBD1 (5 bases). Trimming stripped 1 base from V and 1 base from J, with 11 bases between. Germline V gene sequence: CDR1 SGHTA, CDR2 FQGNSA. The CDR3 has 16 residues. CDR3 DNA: TGTGCCAGCAGCTTAGGACCCCGGGACAGCAATCAGCCCCAGCATTTT. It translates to CASSLGPRDSNQPQHF.

CDR3 in DNA: TGCAGCGTTATAACGCGACTAGCGGCTACAGATACGCAGTATTTT. This encodes CSVITRLAATDTQYF. The rearrangement uses TRBV29-1 and TRBJ2-3, with 9 positions matching TRBD2. CDR1 is SQVTM and CDR2 is ANQGSEA in the germline V gene. Unmatched junction bases numbered 9, after V lost 5 bases and J lost 3 bases. The CDR3 spans 15 residues.

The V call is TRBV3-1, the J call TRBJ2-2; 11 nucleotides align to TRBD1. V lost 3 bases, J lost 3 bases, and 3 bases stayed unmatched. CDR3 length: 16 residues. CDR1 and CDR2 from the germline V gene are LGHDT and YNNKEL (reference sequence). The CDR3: CASSHGQGADTGELFF. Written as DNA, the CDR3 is TGTGCCAGCAGCCACGGACAGGGGGCTGACACCGGGGAGCTGTTTTTT.

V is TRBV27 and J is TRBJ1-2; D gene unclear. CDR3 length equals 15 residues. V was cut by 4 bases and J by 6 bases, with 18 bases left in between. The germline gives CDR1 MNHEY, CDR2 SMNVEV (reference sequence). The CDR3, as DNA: TGTGCCAGCAGTTCCTCCTTGACCTACGCCCATGGCTACACCTTC. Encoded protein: CASSSSLTYAHGYTF.

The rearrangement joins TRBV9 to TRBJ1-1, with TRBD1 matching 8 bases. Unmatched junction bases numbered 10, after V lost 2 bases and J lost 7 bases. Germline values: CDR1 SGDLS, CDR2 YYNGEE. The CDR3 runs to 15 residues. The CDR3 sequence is CASSVGPSGGGEAFF. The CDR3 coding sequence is TGTGCCAGCAGCGTGGGGCCCTCAGGGGGCGGTGAAGCTTTCTTT.

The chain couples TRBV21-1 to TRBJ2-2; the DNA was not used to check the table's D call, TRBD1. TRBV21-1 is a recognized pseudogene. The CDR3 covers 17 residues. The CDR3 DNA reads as TGTGCCAGCAGCTTCAAAATGACAGGGGCGAACACCGGGGAGCTGTTTTTT. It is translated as CASSFKMTGANTGELFF.

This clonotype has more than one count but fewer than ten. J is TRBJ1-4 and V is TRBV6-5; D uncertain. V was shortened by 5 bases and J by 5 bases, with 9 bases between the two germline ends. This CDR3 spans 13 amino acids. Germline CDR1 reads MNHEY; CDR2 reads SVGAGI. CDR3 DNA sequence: TGTGCCAGCAGTCTCGACCCGAATGAAAAACTGTTTTTT. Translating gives CASSLDPNEKLFF.